The T cell receptor beta chain described here comes from a study of CD8 T cells in Susac syndrome (dated by TCRdb to between 2018 and 2020). As for the study more broadly: Whether CD8+ T cell activation and differentiation in Susac syndrome was antigen driven was tested using repertoire sequencing. CD8+ T cell repertoire clonality was compared between some 12 healthy donors, approximately 14 Susac syndrome patients and about 15 multiple sclerosis patients.

Of note for this clonotype: Its recognized antigen is unknown. Base-call qualities are not available, and no considerably larger clone is one nucleotide away.

RNA was extracted using the RNeasy kit, and roughly 0.5 to 1 microgram was reverse transcribed with random hexamers. TCR beta CDR3 regions were amplified with the immunoSEQ multiplex PCR assay covering 54 Vbeta and 13 Jbeta segments. PCR amplification bias was corrected by using a synthetic template baseline for primer optimization and computational correction. In the paper's pipeline: Only productive sequences were kept, with reads annotated to V, D and J genes according to IMGT and analyzed in immunoSEQ Analyzer. To calculate clonality, Shannon entropy was normalized by log2 of the number of productive unique sequences and then subtracted from one. For each patient and control, public and private clones were evaluated within the 100 most prevalent clones. A clone was defined as Susac-specific if it was absent from the healthy and MS cohorts, from about 1,100 published viral clones and from other ImmuneACCESS disease sequences. TCRdb reprocessing: public reads trimmed at Q25 with fastp, clones called with MiXCR, in-frame beta chains kept. Every entry covers one CDR3 protein and lists the most common genes and DNA from its rows. TCRdb, rather than the study authors, made the V and J calls. The table for this sample lists a few hundred thousand distinct CDR3 sequences; more than 80% of them were counted only once. About 0.12% of the sample belongs to the ten largest clones.

Looking up the germline V gene yields CDR1 SQVTM and CDR2 ANQGSEA. The CDR3 holds 14 amino acids from the cysteine to the phenylalanine. The retained sequence is limited to the CDR3, 42 bases, with the frame set at the first base. Clipping removes 6 bases from V and 4 bases from J, with 3 as the unmatched junction base count. Points the paper makes about the study in general: The number of individuals in the TCR sequencing and HLA analysis was recognized as being relatively small.

Peripheral blood CD8+ and CD4+ T cells from healthy donors, Susac syndrome patients and multiple sclerosis patients were profiled using high-throughput TCR beta sequencing. Treatment-naive patients with stable or active relapsing-remitting disease fulfilling revised McDonald criteria were used as multiple sclerosis controls. Bulk CD8+ and CD4+ T cells were purified by magnetic negative isolation, while CD8+ TEMRA cells were enriched using FACS. Blood was drawn into EDTA tubes, processed within 24 hours, and PBMCs were isolated by density gradient centrifugation. PBMCs intended for TCR sequencing were cryopreserved in liquid nitrogen and thawed later in a water bath at 37 degrees C. Purity of sorted or isolated CD4+, CD8+ and CD8+ TEMRA cells was at least 90%.

The receptor's source is a human donor with multiple sclerosis. The material sequenced was CD8+ T cells from PBMCs. This sequence uses TRBV29-1 and TRBJ2-1, with TRBD2 identical over 13 junction bases. The CDR3 reads CSVWTSGSYNEQFF. The nucleotides read TGCAGCGTGTGGACTAGCGGGAGTTACAATGAGCAGTTCTTC.